A single sample is the source of the 5 T cell receptor beta chains below, sequenced in a study of CD8 T cells in Susac syndrome. With random hexamers, roughly 0.5 to 1 ug RNA was reverse transcribed. A single record per CDR3 protein comes from TCRdb applying MiXCR to the immunoSEQ multiplex PCR reads. The sample consists of over 150,000 distinct CDR3 sequences, roughly 96% of them appearing once. Sequences were obtained from CD4+ T cells from PBMCs. The receptor set was obtained from a human donor with multiple sclerosis.

This chain uses TRBV20-1 with TRBJ2-7; D call uncertain. Germline assignment: CDR1 DFQATT and CDR2 SNEGSKA (reference sequence). V was clipped by 3 bases and J by 9 bases, with 15 bases between them. This CDR3 region has 12 residues. This CDR3 reads CSASMVVVGQYF. The CDR3 DNA sequence: TGCAGTGCTAGTATGGTCGTTGTGGGGCAGTACTTC.

The chain carries TRBV30 and TRBJ1-1; D call uncertain. The CDR3 consists of 12 residues. Trimming left V 0 bases short and J 8 bases short, with 10 bases between. Germline V lookup: CDR1 GTSNPN, CDR2 SVGIG (reference sequence). The CDR3 protein is CAWSVELQEAFF. CDR3 bases: TGTGCCTGGAGTGTAGAGTTACAAGAAGCTTTCTTT.

V and J are TRBV20-1 and TRBJ1-2, with D unclear. Deletions cut 6 bases from V and 1 base from J, with 18 bases between. Germline V gives CDR1 DFQATT, CDR2 SNEGSKA (reference sequence). This CDR3 region has 15 residues. The DNA of the CDR3 is TGCAGTGCCCCCCCCGATACCACCTTTAACTATGGCTACACCTTC. Its protein product is CSAPPDTTFNYGYTF.

The sample holds a few counts of this clonotype. V gene TRBV3-1 combines with J gene TRBJ2-7; maybe TRBD1 (5 bases). V lost 2 bases, J lost 0 bases, and 8 bases lay in between. This CDR3 has 14 residues. Looked up from germline, CDR1 is LGHDT and CDR2 is YNNKEL (reference sequence). CDR3 in DNA: TGTGCCAGCAGCCAACAGGGTAGCTCCTACGAGCAGTACTTC. The encoded protein is CASSQQGSSYEQYF.

The chain employs TRBV21-1 and TRBJ1-2; the table's D call of TRBD1 was not tested on the DNA. TRBV21-1 is given as a pseudogene. This CDR3 region has 14 residues. Here the CDR3 reads CASSKPDRVNGYTF. Here the CDR3 DNA reads TGTGCCAGCAGCAAACCCGACAGGGTGAATGGCTACACCTTC.